This T cell receptor beta chain appears in the sequencing data of a study of beta chain features in type 1 diabetes. Whole-study findings and limits: TCRB CDR3s from Type 1 diabetes patients were moderately but significantly shorter in all four CD4+ subsets. Researchers reported that naive, central memory and Treg TCRB repertoires appeared more similar in patients than in healthy donors.

What was sequenced were expressed TCRB transcripts, since all of the isolated RNA had been reverse transcribed. Here immunoSEQ multiplex PCR was the method, and the copy in TCRdb shows in-frame clones only, minus some. The profile shows about 330,000 clones, more than 9.5% of them singletons. Trimming took 1 base from V and 11 from J; bases not matched to a gene: 15. Germline assignment: CDR1 SGHTA and CDR2 FQGNSA. The CDR3 has 16 residues. This clone was picked up one time. Its antigen remains unknown. Every donor had blood drawn once into heparin, approximately 120 mL on average. CD45RO/CCR7/CD25/CD127/CD95/CD27 sorting isolated CD4+ naive, central memory, regulatory and stem cell-like memory cells.

The rearrangement uses TRBV7-2 and TRBJ2-7; TRBD2 aligns across 9 bases. Sequencing was done on a sample of naive CD4+ T cells from blood. The origin of this receptor is a woman under 40 in good health. CDR3 in DNA: TGTGCCAGCAGCTTAGGGGGCGGACTAGCGAATCCGAGGGAGTACTTC. Its translation is CASSLGGGLANPREYF.